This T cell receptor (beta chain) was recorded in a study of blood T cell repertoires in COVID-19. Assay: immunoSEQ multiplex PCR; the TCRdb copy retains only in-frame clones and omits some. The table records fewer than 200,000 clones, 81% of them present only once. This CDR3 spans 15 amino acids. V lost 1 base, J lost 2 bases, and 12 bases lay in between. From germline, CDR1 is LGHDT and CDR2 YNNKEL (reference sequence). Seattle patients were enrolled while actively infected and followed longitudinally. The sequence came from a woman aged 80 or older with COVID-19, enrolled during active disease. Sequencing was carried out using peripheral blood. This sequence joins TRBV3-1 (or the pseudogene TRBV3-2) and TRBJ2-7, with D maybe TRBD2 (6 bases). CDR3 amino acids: CASSQAGTSTYEQYF. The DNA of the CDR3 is TGTGCCAGCAGCCAAGCAGGGACTTCTACCTACGAGCAGTACTTC.